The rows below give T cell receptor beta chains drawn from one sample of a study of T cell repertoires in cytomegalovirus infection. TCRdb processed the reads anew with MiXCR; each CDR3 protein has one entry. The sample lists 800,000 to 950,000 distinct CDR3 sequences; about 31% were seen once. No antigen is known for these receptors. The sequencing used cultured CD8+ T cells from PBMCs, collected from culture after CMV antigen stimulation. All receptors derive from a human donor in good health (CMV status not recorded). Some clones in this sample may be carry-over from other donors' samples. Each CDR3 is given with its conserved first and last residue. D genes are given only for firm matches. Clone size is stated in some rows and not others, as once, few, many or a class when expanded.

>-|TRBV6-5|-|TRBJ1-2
TGTGCCAGCAGTTACTCGATGGGGGGCTATGGCTACACCTTC
CASSYSMGGYGYTF
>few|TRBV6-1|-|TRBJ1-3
TGTGCCAGCAGTTACAACCCAGTTGGGGACACCATATATTTT
CASSYNPVGDTIYF
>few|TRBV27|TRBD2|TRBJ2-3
TGTGCCAGCAGTTTAACCGCCAAACTAGCGGGGGAGAATACAGATACGCAGTATTTT
CASSLTAKLAGENTDTQYF
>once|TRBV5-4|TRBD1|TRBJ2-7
TGTGCCAGCAGTTCCGGGACAGGGCCTGGGGAGCAGTACTTC
CASSSGTGPGEQYF
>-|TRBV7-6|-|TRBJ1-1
TGTGCCAGCAGCTTACCGCGTCGGCAGCCCAATGAAGCTTTCTTT
CASSLPRRQPNEAFF
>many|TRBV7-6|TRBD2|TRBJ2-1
TGTGCCAGCAGCCTCGTAGCGGGGGGTTCCGACAATGAGCAGTTCTTC
CASSLVAGGSDNEQFF
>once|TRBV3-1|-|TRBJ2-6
TGTGCCAGCAGCCAAGAGAGTTACAGGGTTGCCGGGGCCAACGTCCTGACTTTC
CASSQESYRVAGANVLTF
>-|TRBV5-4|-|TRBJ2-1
TGTGCCAGCAGCTTGTCGGTGACGGAGCAGTTCTTC
CASSLSVTEQFF
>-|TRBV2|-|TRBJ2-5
TGTGCCACAAGGGGGATAAGGGGAGAATCACAAGAGACCCAGTACTTC
CATRGIRGESQETQYF
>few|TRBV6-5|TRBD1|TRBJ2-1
TGTGCCAGCAGTTACTCACGGACAGGGGCTATCTACAATGAGCAGTTCTTC
CASSYSRTGAIYNEQFF
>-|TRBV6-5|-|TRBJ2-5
TGTGCCAGCAGTTACTCGAGAATCCAGGCCGGGTCCGGGTCGGAGACCCAGTACTTC
CASSYSRIQAGSGSETQYF
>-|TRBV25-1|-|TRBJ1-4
TGTGCCAGCAGTCCCACAAACGCCGACGTCATAAACGAAAAACTGTTTTTT
CASSPTNADVINEKLFF
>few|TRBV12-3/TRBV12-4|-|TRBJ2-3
TGTGCCAGCAGTTTTTGGTCGAACACAGATACGCAGTATTTT
CASSFWSNTDTQYF
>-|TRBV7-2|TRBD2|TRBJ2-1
TGTGCCAGCAGCTCGTCGGGACTAGCCTTGAGGGAGCAGTTCTTC
CASSSSGLALREQFF
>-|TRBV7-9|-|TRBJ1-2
TGTGCCAGCAGCTTTGACGCCTTCTATGGCTACACCTTC
CASSFDAFYGYTF
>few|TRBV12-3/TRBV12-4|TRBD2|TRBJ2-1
TGTGCCAGCAGTGCAGGACTAGCGGGGGATTACAATGAGCAGTTCTTC
CASSAGLAGDYNEQFF
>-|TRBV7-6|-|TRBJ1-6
TGTGCCAGCAGCTCGAACTCCTATAATTCACCCCTCCACTTT
CASSSNSYNSPLHF
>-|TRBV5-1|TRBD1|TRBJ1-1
TGCGCCAGCAGCTTGGGGACAGGGGTTTCGACTGAAGCTTTCTTT
CASSLGTGVSTEAFF
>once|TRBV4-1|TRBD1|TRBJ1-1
TGTGCCAGCAGCCAAGTACCGACAGGGGGCTCGAAATTCAACACTGAAGCTTTCTTT
CASSQVPTGGSKFNTEAFF
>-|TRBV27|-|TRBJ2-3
TGTGCCAGCAGTTTAGTTTCTCTGAGCGGGAGCACAGATACGCAGTATTTT
CASSLVSLSGSTDTQYF
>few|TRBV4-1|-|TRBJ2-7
TGCGCCAGCAGCCCCGAGGGGGTTTCCTACGAGCAGTACTTC
CASSPEGVSYEQYF
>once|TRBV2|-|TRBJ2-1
TGTGCCAGCAGTGAAGCTGCAGGGCCCCTTTACAATGAGCAGTTCTTC
CASSEAAGPLYNEQFF
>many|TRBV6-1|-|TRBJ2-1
TGTGCCACCAAAAGGGGGTACAATGAGCAGTTCTTC
CATKRGYNEQFF
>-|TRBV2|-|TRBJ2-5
TGTGCCAGCAGTGCCCCCCAAGAGACCCAGTACTTC
CASSAPQETQYF
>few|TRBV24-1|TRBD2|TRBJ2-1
TGTGCCACCAGACTAGCGGGTGGAGGTGAGCAGTTCTTC
CATRLAGGGEQFF
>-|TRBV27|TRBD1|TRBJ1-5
TGTGCCAGCAGTTTATCATCAAGCAGGGGGGGTCAGCCCCAGCATTTT
CASSLSSSRGGQPQHF
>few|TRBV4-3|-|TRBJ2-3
TGCGCCAGCAGCCAAAGGGGCAAAGATACGCAGTATTTT
CASSQRGKDTQYF
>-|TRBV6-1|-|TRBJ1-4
TGTGCCTCGCAATCTGAACAGGGCTTTCTAAATGAAATACTGTTTTTT
CASQSEQGFLNEILFF
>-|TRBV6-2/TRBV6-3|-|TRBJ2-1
TGTGCCAGCAGTTACTCGAGTCTAGCGTATGGGTTCAGTGAGCAGTTCTTC
CASSYSSLAYGFSEQFF
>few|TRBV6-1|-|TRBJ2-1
TGTGCCAGCAGTGTCCCAGGGGGGGACAGATCCTACAATGAGCAGTTCTTC
CASSVPGGDRSYNEQFF
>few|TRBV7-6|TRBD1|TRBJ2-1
TGTGCCAGCAGCTTAAGACAGGGGGCGGTCAATGAGCAGTTCTTC
CASSLRQGAVNEQFF
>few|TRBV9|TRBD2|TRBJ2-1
TGTGCCAGCAGCACGGGACTAGCGGGGGAGGAGCAGTTCTTC
CASSTGLAGEEQFF
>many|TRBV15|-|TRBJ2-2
TGTGCCACCAGCAGAGATCGGATAAAGGGGAGGTTTAGTACCGGGGAGCTGTTTTTT
CATSRDRIKGRFSTGELFF
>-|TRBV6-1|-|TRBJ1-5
TGTGCCAGCAGTGAAAGATTTAAAAGCAATCAGCCCCAGCATTTT
CASSERFKSNQPQHF
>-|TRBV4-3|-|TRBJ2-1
TGCGCCAGCAGCCAAGATCCCCAGGGGATCGACAATGAGCAGTTCTTC
CASSQDPQGIDNEQFF
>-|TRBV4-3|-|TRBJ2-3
TGCGCCAGCAGCCAGACACGGTCCAGCACAGATACGCAGTATTTT
CASSQTRSSTDTQYF
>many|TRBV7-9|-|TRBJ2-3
TGTGCCAGCATAAGCCTTCGGGGACACACAGATACGCAGTATTTT
CASISLRGHTDTQYF
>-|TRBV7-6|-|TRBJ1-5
TGTGCCAGCAGCTTAAGGAAGGCAGGGGTTGGTCAGCCCCAGCATTTT
CASSLRKAGVGQPQHF